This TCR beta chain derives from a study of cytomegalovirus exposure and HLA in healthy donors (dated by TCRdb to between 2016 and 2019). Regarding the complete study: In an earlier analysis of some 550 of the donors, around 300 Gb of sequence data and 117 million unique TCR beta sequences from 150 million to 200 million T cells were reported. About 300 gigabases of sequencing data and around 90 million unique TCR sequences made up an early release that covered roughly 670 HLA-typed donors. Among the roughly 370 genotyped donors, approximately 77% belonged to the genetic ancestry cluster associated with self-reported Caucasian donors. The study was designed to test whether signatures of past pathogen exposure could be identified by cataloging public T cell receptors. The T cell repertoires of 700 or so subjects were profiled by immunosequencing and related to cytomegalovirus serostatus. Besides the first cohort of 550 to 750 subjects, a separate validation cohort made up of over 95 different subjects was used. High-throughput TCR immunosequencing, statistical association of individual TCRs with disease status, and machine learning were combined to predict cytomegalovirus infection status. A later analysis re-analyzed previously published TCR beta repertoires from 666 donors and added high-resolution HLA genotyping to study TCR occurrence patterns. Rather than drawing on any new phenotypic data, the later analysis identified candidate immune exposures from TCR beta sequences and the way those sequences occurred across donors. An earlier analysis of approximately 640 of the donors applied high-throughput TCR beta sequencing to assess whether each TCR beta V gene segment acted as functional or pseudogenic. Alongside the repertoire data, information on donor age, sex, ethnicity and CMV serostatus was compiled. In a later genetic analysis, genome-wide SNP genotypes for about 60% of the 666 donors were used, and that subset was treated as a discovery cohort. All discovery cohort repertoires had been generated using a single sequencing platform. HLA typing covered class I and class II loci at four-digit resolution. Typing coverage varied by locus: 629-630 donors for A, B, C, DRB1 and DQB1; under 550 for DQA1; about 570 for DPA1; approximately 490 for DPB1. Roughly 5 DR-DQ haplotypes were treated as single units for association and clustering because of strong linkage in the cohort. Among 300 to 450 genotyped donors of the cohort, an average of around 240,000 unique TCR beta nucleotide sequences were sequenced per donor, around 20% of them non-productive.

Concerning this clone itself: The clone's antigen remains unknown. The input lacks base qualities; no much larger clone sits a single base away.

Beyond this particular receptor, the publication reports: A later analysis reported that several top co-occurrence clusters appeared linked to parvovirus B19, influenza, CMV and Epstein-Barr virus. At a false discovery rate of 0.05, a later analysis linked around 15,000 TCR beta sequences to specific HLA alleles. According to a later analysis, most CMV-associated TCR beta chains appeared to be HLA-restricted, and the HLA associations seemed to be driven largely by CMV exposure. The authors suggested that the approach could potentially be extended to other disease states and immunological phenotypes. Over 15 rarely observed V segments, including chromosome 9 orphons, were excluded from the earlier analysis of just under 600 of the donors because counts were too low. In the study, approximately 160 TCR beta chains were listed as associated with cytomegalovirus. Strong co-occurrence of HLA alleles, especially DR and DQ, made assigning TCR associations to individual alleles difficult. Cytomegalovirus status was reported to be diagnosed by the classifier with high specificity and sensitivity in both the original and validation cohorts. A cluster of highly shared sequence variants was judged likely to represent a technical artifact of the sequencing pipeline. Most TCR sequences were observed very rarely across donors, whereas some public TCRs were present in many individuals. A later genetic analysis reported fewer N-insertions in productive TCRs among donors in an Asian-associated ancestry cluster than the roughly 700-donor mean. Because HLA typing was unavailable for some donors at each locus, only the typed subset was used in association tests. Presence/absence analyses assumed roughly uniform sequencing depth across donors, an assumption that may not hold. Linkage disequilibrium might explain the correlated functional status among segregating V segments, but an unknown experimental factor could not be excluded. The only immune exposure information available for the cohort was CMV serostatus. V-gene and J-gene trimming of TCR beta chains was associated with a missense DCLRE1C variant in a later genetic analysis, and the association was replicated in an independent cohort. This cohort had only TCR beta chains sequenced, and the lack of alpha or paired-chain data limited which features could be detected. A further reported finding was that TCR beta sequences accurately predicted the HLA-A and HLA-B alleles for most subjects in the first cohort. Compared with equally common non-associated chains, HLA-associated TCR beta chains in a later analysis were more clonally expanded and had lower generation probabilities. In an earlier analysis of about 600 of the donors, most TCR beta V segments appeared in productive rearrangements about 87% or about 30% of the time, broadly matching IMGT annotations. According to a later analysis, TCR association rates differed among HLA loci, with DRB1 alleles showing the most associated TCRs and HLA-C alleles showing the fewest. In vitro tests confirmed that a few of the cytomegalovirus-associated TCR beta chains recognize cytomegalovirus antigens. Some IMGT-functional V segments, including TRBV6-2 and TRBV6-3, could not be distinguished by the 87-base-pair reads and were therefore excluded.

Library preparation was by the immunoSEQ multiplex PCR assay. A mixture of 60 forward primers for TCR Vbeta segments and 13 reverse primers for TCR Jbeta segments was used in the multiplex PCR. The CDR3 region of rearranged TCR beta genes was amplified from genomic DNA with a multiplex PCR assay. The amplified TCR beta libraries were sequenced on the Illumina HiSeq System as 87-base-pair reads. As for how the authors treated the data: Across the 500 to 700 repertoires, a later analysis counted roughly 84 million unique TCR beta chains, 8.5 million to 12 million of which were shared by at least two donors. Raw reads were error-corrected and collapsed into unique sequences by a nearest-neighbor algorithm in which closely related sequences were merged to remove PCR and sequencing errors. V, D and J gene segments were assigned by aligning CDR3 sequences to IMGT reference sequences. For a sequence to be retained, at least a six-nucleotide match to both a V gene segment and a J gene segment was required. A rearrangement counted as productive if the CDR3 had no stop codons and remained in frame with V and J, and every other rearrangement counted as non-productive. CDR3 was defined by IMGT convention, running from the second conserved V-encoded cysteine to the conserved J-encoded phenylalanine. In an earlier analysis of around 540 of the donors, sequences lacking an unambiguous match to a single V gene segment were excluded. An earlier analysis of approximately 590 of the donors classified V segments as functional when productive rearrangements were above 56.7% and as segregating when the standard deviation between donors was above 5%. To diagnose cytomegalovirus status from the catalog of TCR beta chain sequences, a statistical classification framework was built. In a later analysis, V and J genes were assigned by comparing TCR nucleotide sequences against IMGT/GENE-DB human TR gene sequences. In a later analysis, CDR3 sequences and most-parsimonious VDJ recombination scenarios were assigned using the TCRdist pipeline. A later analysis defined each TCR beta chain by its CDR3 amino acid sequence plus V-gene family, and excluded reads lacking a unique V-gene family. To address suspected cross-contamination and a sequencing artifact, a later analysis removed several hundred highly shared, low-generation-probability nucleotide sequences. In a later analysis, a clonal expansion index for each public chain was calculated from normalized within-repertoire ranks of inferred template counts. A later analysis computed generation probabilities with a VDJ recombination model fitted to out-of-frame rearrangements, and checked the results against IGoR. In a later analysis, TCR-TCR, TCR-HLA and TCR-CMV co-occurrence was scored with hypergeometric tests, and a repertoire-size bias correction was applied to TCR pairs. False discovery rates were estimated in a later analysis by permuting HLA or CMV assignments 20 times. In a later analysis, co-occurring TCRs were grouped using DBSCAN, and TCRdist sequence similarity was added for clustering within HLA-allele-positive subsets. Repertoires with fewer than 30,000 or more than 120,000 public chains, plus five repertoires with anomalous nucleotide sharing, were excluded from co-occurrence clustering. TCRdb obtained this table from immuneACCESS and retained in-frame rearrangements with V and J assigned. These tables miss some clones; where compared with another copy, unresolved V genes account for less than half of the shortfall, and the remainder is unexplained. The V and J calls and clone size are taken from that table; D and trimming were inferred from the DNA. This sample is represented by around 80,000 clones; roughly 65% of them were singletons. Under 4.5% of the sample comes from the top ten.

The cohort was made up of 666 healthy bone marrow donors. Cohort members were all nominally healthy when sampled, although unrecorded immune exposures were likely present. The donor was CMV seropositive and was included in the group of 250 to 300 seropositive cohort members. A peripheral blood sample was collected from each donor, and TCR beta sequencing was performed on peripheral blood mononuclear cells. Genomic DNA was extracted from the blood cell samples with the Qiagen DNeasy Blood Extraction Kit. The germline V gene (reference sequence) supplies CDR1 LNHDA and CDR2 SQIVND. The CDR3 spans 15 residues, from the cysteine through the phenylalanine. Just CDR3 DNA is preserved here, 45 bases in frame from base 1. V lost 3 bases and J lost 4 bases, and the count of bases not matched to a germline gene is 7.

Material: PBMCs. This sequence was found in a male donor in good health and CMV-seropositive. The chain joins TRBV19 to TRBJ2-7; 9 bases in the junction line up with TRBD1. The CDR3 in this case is CASSIGTGRWYEQYF. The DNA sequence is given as TGTGCCAGTAGTATCGGGACAGGGAGGTGGTACGAGCAGTACTTC.